The source of this T cell receptor (beta chain) is a study of identical twins. MiXCR, run by TCRdb on the 5' RACE reads, gives a single entry per CDR3 protein. The top ten clones hold around 14% of a sample with more than 600,000 distinct CDR3 sequences, 15% to 20% of them seen once. This CDR3 has 15 residues. Trimming stripped 0 bases from V and 0 bases from J, with 9 bases between. CDR1 and CDR2 from the germline V gene are DFQATT and SNEGSKA (reference sequence). This same sample was also part of a study on T cells expressing NK-cell markers.

The chain links TRBV20-1 to TRBJ2-1; D is uncertain. Sequencing was done on a sample of PBMCs. The receptor's source is a woman between 18 and 29 years old in good health. In nucleotides, the CDR3 is TGCAGTGCTAGAGATTTGAGGAGCTCCTACAATGAGCAGTTCTTC. It encodes CSARDLRSSYNEQFF.